Below, 29 T cell receptor beta chains from the same sample are listed, as sequenced in a study of blood T cell repertoires in COVID-19. Repertoires were generated with immunoSEQ multiplex PCR, while TCRdb's copy carries only in-frame clones and drops some. Among 120,000 or so clones listed, roughly 69% were seen once. The sample was peripheral blood. All receptors derive from a woman in her 70s with acute or convalescent COVID-19.

The genes are TRBV2 and TRBJ1-5, with D unresolved. The CDR3 spans 12 residues. Trimming pared 4 bases from V and 5 bases from J, leaving 6 bases between. The germline CDR1 and CDR2 sequences are SNHLY and FYNNEI. The CDR3 spells CASSVDYQPQHF. In nucleotides, the CDR3 is TGTGCCAGCAGTGTAGATTATCAGCCCCAGCATTTT.

This sequence joins TRBV5-6 and TRBJ1-1; D is ambiguous. This CDR3 comprises 14 residues. Germline values: CDR1 SGHDT, CDR2 YYEEEE. With 0 bases removed from V and 2 bases from J, the gap between germline ends came to 8 bases. CDR3 sequence (DNA): TGTGCCAGCAGCTTGGGCCGGGGAAACACTGAAGCTTTCTTT. Translated: CASSLGRGNTEAFF.

This CDR3 is CASSIRREPFEQYF. The CDR3 coding sequence is TGTGCCAGTAGTATACGGCGGGAGCCATTCGAGCAGTACTTC. The chain employs TRBV19 and TRBJ2-7; TRBD2 matches 7 bases. Germline V lookup: CDR1 LNHDA, CDR2 SQIVND (reference sequence). The CDR3 contains 14 residues. J gave up 6 bases and V 2 bases, and 7 bases lay outside the gene matches. Based on the CDR3 plus reference TRBV19 and TRBJ2-7, the full variable domain is DGGITQSPKYLFRKEGQNVTLSCEQNLNHDAMYWYRQDPGQGLRLIYYSQIVNDFQKGDIAEGYSVSREKKESFPLTVTSAQKNPTAFYLCASSIRREPFEQYFGPGTRLTVT.

This clone was counted between two and nine times. The chain links TRBV7-2 to TRBJ1-2; TRBD1 is a possible D gene (6 bases). CDR3 length: 14 amino acids. CDR1 SGHTA and CDR2 FQGNSA come from the germline V gene. The germline V and J ends were trimmed by 1 base and 7 bases, with 13 bases remaining between them. CDR3 residues: CASSLDSGGGGYTF. CDR3 in DNA: TGTGCCAGCAGCTTAGATTCGGGGGGCGGTGGCTACACCTTC.

The chain uses TRBV5-1 and TRBJ1-6, with TRBD1 as a possible D gene (6 bases). The CDR3 has 13 residues. The V gene lost 5 bases and the J gene lost 10 bases, with 13 bases spanning the gap. Per the germline V gene, CDR1 is SGHRS and CDR2 is YFSETQ. CDR3 bases: TGCGCCAGCAGTACAGGGCTTGACTCACCCCTCCACTTT. As protein: CASSTGLDSPLHF.

The chain uses TRBV5-1 and TRBJ1-4; D not resolved. From germline, CDR1 is SGHRS and CDR2 YFSETQ. This CDR3 spans 15 amino acids. The V gene lost 4 bases and the J gene lost 0 bases, with 10 bases spanning the gap. CDR3 sequence: CASSANLATNEKLFF. CDR3 nucleotides: TGCGCCAGCAGCGCTAACCTTGCAACTAATGAAAAACTGTTTTTT.

The rearrangement uses TRBV21-1 and TRBJ2-7; the table names TRBD2, a call not compared with the DNA. TRBV21-1 is reported as a pseudogene. The CDR3 spans 14 residues. The CDR3 protein is CATPGGRIPYEQYF. In DNA, the CDR3 is TGTGCCACCCCCGGGGGGCGTATTCCCTACGAGCAGTACTTC.

This sequence joins TRBV14 and TRBJ2-7; 7 positions agree with TRBD1. With V trimmed by 1 base and J by 1 base, 7 bases remained unmatched. The CDR3 is made up of 16 amino acids. Germline CDR1 SGHDN, CDR2 FVKESK. CDR3 loop: CASSQGQDRVSYEQYF. CDR3 coding DNA: TGTGCCAGCAGCCAAGGACAAGACAGGGTATCCTACGAGCAGTACTTC.

This chain uses TRBV9 with TRBJ2-3; D is uncertain. The CDR3 runs 13 residues. Deletions cut 0 bases from V and 2 bases from J, with 4 bases between. Germline loops: CDR1 SGDLS, CDR2 YYNGEE. The CDR3 nucleotides read TGTGCCAGCAGCGTAGACAACACAGATACGCAGTATTTT. Translation: CASSVDNTDTQYF.

This clone came up a few times. This chain links TRBV6-5 with TRBJ2-1; 7 bases line up with TRBD1. This CDR3 is built from 13 residues. Per germline, CDR1 MNHEY and CDR2 SVGAGI. V lost 7 bases to trimming and J lost 4 bases; unmatched junction nucleotides: 4. CDR3 bases: TGTGCCAGCACCCAACAGGGGTACAATGAGCAGTTCTTC. It yields the protein CASTQQGYNEQFF.

The chain uses TRBV2 and TRBJ2-7, with TRBD1 matching 8 bases. With V trimmed by 6 bases and J by 3 bases, 10 bases remained unmatched. The CDR3 totals 15 residues. From germline, CDR1 is SNHLY and CDR2 FYNNEI. In DNA, the CDR3 is TGTGCCAGCAGACCCGGGACAGGTGTTCTCTACGAGCAGTACTTC. It specifies CASRPGTGVLYEQYF.

The V gene is TRBV9, the J gene TRBJ1-1; possibly TRBD1 for D (5 bases). Germline V gene data show CDR1 as SGDLS and CDR2 as YYNGEE. The V and J ends lost 4 bases and 4 bases respectively, with 11 bases between them. CDR3 length: 13 amino acids. CDR3 sequence: CASSPDTGTEAFF. Written as DNA, the CDR3 is TGTGCCAGCAGCCCGGACACGGGCACTGAAGCTTTCTTT. Looking up the rest from reference TRBV9 and TRBJ1-1 gives the full variable domain: DSGVTQTPKHLITATGQRVTLRCSPRSGDLSVYWYQQSLDQGLQFLIQYYNGEERAKGNILERFSAQQFPDLHSELNLSSLELGDSALYFCASSPDTGTEAFFGQGTRLTVV.

J is TRBJ2-7 and V is TRBV5-1; tentative D call: TRBD1 (6 bases). The germline gives CDR1 SGHRS, CDR2 YFSETQ. The V end was cut by 0 bases, the J end by 9 bases, with 19 bases between. The CDR3 contains 15 residues. CDR3 nucleotide sequence: TGCGCCAGCAGCTTGGTCGGCGGCAGGGGAGTTGGGCAGTACTTC. It specifies CASSLVGGRGVGQYF.

The DNA of the CDR3 is TGTGCCAGCAGCCCCCAAGTCGGAGAGACCCAGTACTTC. It specifies CASSPQVGETQYF. The V and J genes are TRBV3-1 (or the pseudogene TRBV3-2) and TRBJ2-5; D gene uncertain. The CDR3 is 13 residues long. Trimming removed 4 bases from V and 4 bases from J, with 10 bases in between. Per germline, CDR1 LGHDT and CDR2 YNNKEL (reference sequence).

The CDR3 nucleotides are TGTGCCAGCAGTCCATACAGGGGGCGTTTTTCACCCCTCCACTTT. This translates into CASSPYRGRFSPLHF. The chain combines TRBV27 with TRBJ1-6, with 9 positions matching TRBD1. The CDR3 extends over 15 amino acids. Germline assignment: CDR1 MNHEY and CDR2 SMNVEV (reference sequence). J was trimmed by 9 bases and V by 5 bases; bases with no gene match: 8.

The V call is TRBV19, the J call TRBJ2-2, with D maybe TRBD1 (8 bases). The CDR3 totals 14 residues. Deletions cut 7 bases from V and 5 bases from J, with 14 bases between. Per germline, CDR1 LNHDA and CDR2 SQIVND (reference sequence). This CDR3 reads CASKGQGGTGELFF. CDR3 in DNA: TGTGCCAGTAAAGGACAGGGAGGGACCGGGGAGCTGTTTTTT.

The CDR3 DNA sequence: TGTGCCAGCAGCTCAACAGGGGCAACTAATGAAAAACTGTTTTTT. Protein product: CASSSTGATNEKLFF. The rearrangement links TRBV7-6 to TRBJ1-4; TRBD1 aligns across 7 bases. CDR1 is SGHVS and CDR2 is FNYEAQ in the germline V gene. The V and J ends lost 4 bases and 0 bases, in that order; junction bases with no gene match: 2. This CDR3 is built from 15 residues. Using reference TRBV7-6 and TRBJ1-4 for the parts outside the CDR3, the full variable domain is GAGVSQSPRYKVTKRGQDVALRCDPISGHVSLYWYRQALGQGPEFLTYFNYEAQQDKSGLPNDRFSAERPEGSISTLTIQRTEQRDSAMYRCASSSTGATNEKLFFGSGTQLSVL.

The chain carries TRBV2 and TRBJ1-1, with 7 bases matching TRBD1. Germline CDR1 and CDR2: SNHLY and FYNNEI. The CDR3 has 16 residues. V was clipped by 4 bases and J by 1 base; unmatched bases: 9. CDR3 nucleotides: TGTGCCAGCAGTGTGGACAGGCTCTTAAGGAACACTGAAGCTTTCTTT. This translates into CASSVDRLLRNTEAFF.

This clone is a singleton in its sample. The CDR3, as DNA: TGTGCCAGCAGCCAAGACAGAACCGGGGAGCTGTTTTTT. Translated, it gives CASSQDRTGELFF. The V and J genes are TRBV14 and TRBJ2-2; no clear D. V dropped 0 bases and J dropped 5 bases, with 4 bases sitting between them. The CDR3 has 13 residues. The germline V gene has CDR1 SGHDN and CDR2 FVKESK.

In this sample, this clone turned up a few times. This rearrangement joins TRBV3-1 (or the pseudogene TRBV3-2) to TRBJ2-2; D might be TRBD2 (5 bases). V lost 8 bases and J 4 bases, leaving 11 bases between the germline ends. The germline V gene encodes CDR1 LGHDT and CDR2 YNNKEL (reference sequence). CDR3 length equals 13 residues. The CDR3 loop is CASRPAGTGELFF. The CDR3 DNA is TGTGCCAGCCGACCCGCGGGCACCGGGGAGCTGTTTTTT.

The table lists this clone with a few counts. The chain has TRBV19 and TRBJ1-1; D is uncertain. V shed 7 bases and J shed 4 bases, with 10 bases lying between them. Looked up from germline, CDR1 is LNHDA and CDR2 is SQIVND (reference sequence). This CDR3 spans 12 amino acids. The CDR3 here is CASTLEGTEAFF. CDR3 sequence (DNA): TGTGCCAGTACCCTAGAAGGCACTGAAGCTTTCTTT. Looking up the rest from reference TRBV19 and TRBJ1-1 gives the full variable domain: DGGITQSPKYLFRKEGQNVTLSCEQNLNHDAMYWYRQDPGQGLRLIYYSQIVNDFQKGDIAEGYSVSREKKESFPLTVTSAQKNPTAFYLCASTLEGTEAFFGQGTRLTVV.

CDR3 sequence reads: CASSTDRGSTDTQYF. The CDR3 coding sequence is TGTGCCAGCAGCACCGACAGGGGGTCCACAGATACGCAGTATTTT. The chain employs TRBV7-2 and TRBJ2-3; the match to TRBD1 covers 9 bases. The trim removed 5 bases at V and 2 bases at J, leaving 5 bases unmatched. The CDR3 is 15 residues long. Germline loops: CDR1 SGHTA, CDR2 FQGNSA.

The V call is TRBV6-5, the J call TRBJ2-5; the match to TRBD1 covers 11 bases. Trimming took 2 bases from V and 4 from J; bases not matched to a gene: 3. The CDR3 contains 15 residues. The V gene's germline CDR1 is MNHEY and CDR2 SVGAGI. CDR3 loop: CASSYRGQGVETQYF. The DNA of the CDR3 is TGTGCCAGCAGTTACCGGGGACAGGGGGTAGAGACCCAGTACTTC.

The rearrangement links TRBV5-1 to TRBJ2-1; D might be TRBD2 (5 bases). Germline loops: CDR1 SGHRS, CDR2 YFSETQ. This CDR3 spans 16 amino acids. Trimming removed 4 bases at V and 0 bases at J, with 14 bases between. CDR3 sequence (DNA): TGCGCCAGCAGCCTCCGGACGGGGAGCTCCTACAATGAGCAGTTCTTC. This codes for CASSLRTGSSYNEQFF.

In regard to this clone: One end of the junction fails to match germline, which may point to a read error. The gene calls are TRBV14 and TRBJ2-5; TRBD2 aligns across 10 bases. CDR3 length: 18 residues. Looked up from germline, CDR1 is SGHDN and CDR2 is FVKESK. The CDR3 region has the DNA TGTGCCAGCAGCCCACGCAGTGGTACTAGCGGGGAACAAGAGACTCAGTACTTC. This sequence encodes CASSPRSGTSGEQETQYF.

The genes are TRBV5-1 and TRBJ1-2; possibly TRBD1 for D (5 bases). CDR3 length: 14 residues. The V and J ends lost 0 bases and 8 bases respectively, with 14 bases between them. Germline lookup yields CDR1 SGHRS and CDR2 YFSETQ. CDR3 sequence (DNA): TGCGCCAGCAGCTTGGGACAGCTCAGTGGGGGCTACACCTTC. Translation gives CASSLGQLSGGYTF.

The CDR3 reads CASSTGQGKSEQFF. In nucleotides, the CDR3 is TGTGCCAGCAGCACGGGACAGGGAAAGAGTGAGCAGTTCTTC. The chain is built from TRBV7-3 and TRBJ2-1, with 9 positions matching TRBD1. V shed 5 bases and J 9 bases; nucleotides not matched to a gene: 8. The CDR3 length is 14 residues. CDR1 is SGHTA, CDR2 FQGTGA, per germline.

This chain connects TRBV19 to TRBJ1-2; unclear D gene. The CDR3 covers 17 residues. Trimming left V 7 bases short and J 0 bases short, with 21 bases between. CDR1 LNHDA and CDR2 SQIVND come from the germline V gene (reference sequence). The CDR3 DNA is TGTGCCAGTACCGAGAGGTCGGGGAGGGTTGCTAACTATGGCTACACCTTC. Encoded protein: CASTERSGRVANYGYTF.

The chain recombines TRBV7-2 with TRBJ2-2; D not resolved. V dropped 4 bases and J dropped 1 base, with 4 bases sitting between them. The CDR3 has 13 residues. CDR1 is SGHTA and CDR2 is FQGNSA in the germline V gene. DNA for the CDR3: TGTGCCAGCAGCTCGGTGAACACCGGGGAGCTGTTTTTT. As protein: CASSSVNTGELFF.